A single sample gave rise to the 22 T cell receptor beta chains below, sequenced in a study of blood T cells in healthy people across ages (dated by TCRdb to between 2014 and 2017). Library construction relied on 5' RACE. The instrument given in TCRdb is Illumina HiSeq 2500. The second PCR ran for roughly 7 to 11 cycles and used a J-beta primer mix along with a sample-barcoded 5' primer. TCRdb cleaned the public reads at Q25 with fastp, built clones with MiXCR and kept in-frame beta chains. Rows matching on CDR3 protein sequence are summarized as one entry with the most common DNA and genes. Present in this sample are hundreds of thousands of distinct CDR3 sequences, 58% of which were seen just once. Jointly, the top ten make up over 30% of the sample. Material for sequencing was blood. The source is a man aged 55-75 years in good health.

The chain has TRBV12-3 or TRBV12-4 and TRBJ2-5, with a tentative D call TRBD2 (5 bases). The ends were cut back, 2 bases at V and 5 bases at J, with 12 bases in the middle. The CDR3 runs to 14 residues. CDR3 sequence reads: CASSLSPGEETQYF. CDR3 nucleotides: TGTGCCAGCAGTTTAAGTCCCGGGGAGGAGACCCAGTACTTC.

This clonotype showed up just a few times. In nucleotides, the CDR3 is TGTGCCAGCGGACAGTGGGAGACCCAGTACTTC. Its translation: CASGQWETQYF. This rearrangement joins TRBV3-1 to TRBJ2-7, with D maybe TRBD1 (6 bases). The J call is doubtful: the DNA matches TRBJ2-5 better. Germline loops: CDR1 LGHDT, CDR2 YNNKEL (reference sequence). The CDR3 length is 11 residues.

The chain couples TRBV4-2 to TRBJ1-4, with a tentative D call TRBD1 (6 bases). V was pared by 0 bases and J by 1 base, with 18 bases between. CDR1 and CDR2 (germline): LGHNA, YNFKEQ. The CDR3 totals 19 residues. The CDR3: CASSQDFPRGGGTNEKLFF. CDR3 nucleotides: TGTGCCAGCAGCCAAGATTTCCCCCGCGGAGGGGGAACTAATGAAAAACTGTTTTTT.

The chain joins TRBV20-1 to TRBJ2-3, with 13 bases matching TRBD2. CDR3 length: 18 amino acids. Germline trimming cut 6 bases from V and 0 bases from J; bases unmatched to any gene: 12. From germline, CDR1 is DFQATT and CDR2 SNEGSKA (reference sequence). CDR3 sequence reads: CSAKRRTSGGPSTDTQYF. CDR3 nucleotide sequence: TGCAGTGCCAAGAGGCGGACTAGCGGGGGACCTAGCACAGATACGCAGTATTTT.

The chain carries TRBV20-1 and TRBJ1-1, with D possibly TRBD1 on 6 matching bases. With 6 bases removed from V and 4 bases from J, the gap between germline ends came to 12 bases. Germline V lookup: CDR1 DFQATT, CDR2 SNEGSKA (reference sequence). This CDR3 is built from 12 residues. The CDR3 region is CSAWKGGTEAFF. DNA of the CDR3: TGCAGTGCCTGGAAGGGGGGCACTGAAGCTTTCTTT.

The chain is built from TRBV4-1 and TRBJ2-2, with unresolved D. V was shortened by 1 base and J by 2 bases, with 5 bases between the two germline ends. The CDR3 is 14 amino acids. Germline V gene lookup returns CDR1 MGHRA and CDR2 YSYEKL. The CDR3, as DNA: TGCGCCAGCAGCCAAGTCGGAAACACCGGGGAGCTGTTTTTT. Translated, it gives CASSQVGNTGELFF.

This clonotype appeared a few times. The chain joins TRBV7-8 to TRBJ2-1; D may be TRBD2 (6 bases). The length of the CDR3 is 14 residues. CDR1 and CDR2 from the germline V gene are SGHVS and FQNEAQ. Trimming took off 6 bases at V and 9 bases at J, with 18 bases between the two ends. CDR3 nucleotides: TGTGCCAGCAGTCTTAGATCCGGGGACTCTGAGCAGTTCTTC. Translated, it gives CASSLRSGDSEQFF.

The chain carries TRBV21-1 and TRBJ1-1. TRBV21-1 is designated a pseudogene. This CDR3 comprises 11 residues. As DNA, the CDR3 is TGTGCCAGCAGCAAAGGTCCTGAAGCTTTCTTT. It encodes CASSKGPEAFF.

The J gene is TRBJ2-2, the V gene TRBV10-1, with a weak D call TRBD2 (6 bases). The germline V gene has CDR1 WNHNN and CDR2 SYGVQD (reference sequence). Trimming removed 3 bases from V and 0 bases from J, with 8 bases in between. The CDR3 spans 15 residues. In DNA form, the CDR3 reads TGCGCCAGCAGTGATGGAGGGGCGAACACCGGGGAGCTGTTTTTT. Amino acids: CASSDGGANTGELFF.

As concerns this clonotype: This may be a read error: a much more frequent sequence differs by one nucleotide. J is TRBJ1-1 and V is TRBV5-5; D is ambiguous. Germline V gives CDR1 SGHKS, CDR2 YYEKEE (reference sequence). Trimming shortened V by 0 bases and J by 6 bases, and 3 bases separated the two germline ends. CDR3 length: 11 residues. The CDR3 loop is CASSLDAEAFF. CDR3 sequence (DNA): TGTGCCAGCAGCTTGGACGCTGAAGCTTTCTTT.

This chain links TRBV11-3 with TRBJ2-7; D is perhaps TRBD1 (5 bases). V was trimmed by 1 base and J by 2 bases, leaving 12 bases between them. The CDR3 totals 15 residues. Germline V CDR1 and CDR2: SGHNT, YENEEA. CDR3 DNA: TGTGCCAGCAGCTTAGGGGCTGGGGCCCCCTACGAGCAGTACTTC. Translated, it gives CASSLGAGAPYEQYF. Full variable domain (rest looked up from reference TRBV11-3 and TRBJ2-7): EAGVVQSPRYKIIEKKQPVAFWCNPISGHNTLYWYLQNLGQGPELLIRYENEEAVDDSQLPKDRFSAERLKGVDSTLKIQPAELGDSAVYLCASSLGAGAPYEQYFGPGTRLTVT.

This clonotype was seen a handful of times. The CDR3 sequence: CASRPGLAGRDTQYF. CDR3 coding DNA: TGCGCCAGCAGACCCGGACTAGCGGGGAGGGATACGCAGTATTTT. This chain joins TRBV5-1 and TRBJ2-3, with 12 bases identical to TRBD2. The CDR3 extends over 15 amino acids. The trim removed 5 bases at V and 6 bases at J, leaving 7 bases unmatched. CDR1 and CDR2 (germline): SGHRS, YFSETQ.

This rearrangement joins TRBV5-1 to TRBJ2-1; 12 bases agree with TRBD2. The length of the CDR3 is 17 residues. Trimming at V came to 4 bases and at J to 5 bases, leaving 10 bases not matched to a gene. The germline CDR1 and CDR2 sequences are SGHRS and YFSETQ. The CDR3 region is CASSRWSLAGGHNEQFF. CDR3 DNA sequence: TGCGCCAGCAGCCGATGGAGCCTAGCGGGGGGGCACAATGAGCAGTTCTTC.

This clonotype was observed a handful of times. V usage is TRBV10-2 and J usage is TRBJ2-1; 9 positions agree with TRBD1. Trimming took 5 bases from V and 5 from J; bases not matched to a gene: 10. CDR1 and CDR2 from the germline V gene are WSHSY and SAAADI. The CDR3 has 16 residues. The CDR3 DNA follows: TGCGCCAGCAGTTACCCTGGGACAGGGACCCACAATGAGCAGTTCTTC. Translating it yields CASSYPGTGTHNEQFF.

This rearrangement joins TRBV7-8 to TRBJ1-2, with D maybe TRBD1 (6 bases). The V end lost 1 base, the J end lost 5 bases, and 14 bases lay between the germline ends. CDR1 is SGHVS, CDR2 FQNEAQ, per germline. This CDR3 is built from 15 residues. The CDR3 sequence: CASSLGAPTGYGYTF. The CDR3 coding sequence is TGTGCCAGCAGCTTAGGTGCCCCTACAGGGTATGGCTACACCTTC.

This clonotype was seen only a few times. The chain combines TRBV20-1 with TRBJ1-5; a possible D gene is TRBD1 (5 bases). CDR1 DFQATT and CDR2 SNEGSKA come from the germline V gene (reference sequence). V was cut by 3 bases and J by 5 bases, with 11 bases left in between. This CDR3 has 13 amino acids. In DNA, the CDR3 is TGCAGTGCTAGTGACAGCCACTATCAGCCCCAGCATTTT. This translates into CSASDSHYQPQHF.

On this clonotype: Compared with germline, one end of the junction differs, possibly owing to a read error. The V gene is TRBV5-1, the J gene TRBJ1-2, with D unclear. The CDR3 has 12 amino acids. The germline gives CDR1 SGHRS, CDR2 YFSETQ. CDR3 loop: CASSLEPGGYTF. CDR3 nucleotides: TGTGCCAGCAGCTTGGAGCCTGGAGGCTACACCTTC. The full variable domain, in which reference TRBV5-1 and TRBJ1-2 provide the parts outside the CDR3, is KAGVTQTPRYLIKTRGQQVTLSCSPISGHRSVSWYQQTPGQGLQFLFEYFSETQRNKGNFPGRFSGRQFSNSRSEMNVSTLELGDSALYLCASSLEPGGYTFGSGTRLTVV.

The chain couples TRBV10-3 to TRBJ2-1, with D perhaps matching TRBD1 (5 bases). This CDR3 contains 14 residues. V was clipped by 0 bases and J by 7 bases, with 10 bases between them. Germline values: CDR1 ENHRY, CDR2 SYGVKD. CDR3: CAISESQVGNEQFF. DNA for the CDR3: TGTGCCATCAGTGAGTCACAGGTCGGGAATGAGCAGTTCTTC.

The chain carries TRBV2 and TRBJ2-1, with 14 positions matching TRBD2. The CDR3 extends over 18 amino acids. V shed 2 bases, J shed 3 bases, and the junction held 6 bases outside the gene matches. Germline V CDR1 and CDR2: SNHLY, FYNNEI. CDR3 amino acids: CASSELGLAGDHYNEQFF. CDR3 DNA sequence: TGTGCCAGCAGTGAATTGGGACTAGCGGGGGATCACTACAATGAGCAGTTCTTC.

V and J are TRBV7-6 and TRBJ2-1; the D gene could be TRBD1 or TRBD2 (5 bases each). Germline CDR1 and CDR2: SGHVS and FNYEAQ. Trimming left V 5 bases short and J 4 bases short, with 12 bases between. This CDR3 region has 14 residues. CDR3 region: CASSPGPLYNEQFF. As DNA, the CDR3 is TGTGCCAGCAGCCCGGGACCTCTTTACAATGAGCAGTTCTTC.

This clonotype was recorded a few times. J is TRBJ2-1 and V is TRBV6-2 or TRBV6-3; 11 positions agree with TRBD2. The CDR3 spans 16 residues. Trimming at V came to 2 bases and at J to 10 bases, leaving 10 bases not matched to a gene. CDR1 is MNHEY and CDR2 is SVGEGT in the germline V gene. This chain's CDR3 is CASSYRASGGPGEQFF. The CDR3 DNA is TGTGCCAGCAGTTACCGTGCTAGCGGGGGGCCTGGGGAGCAGTTCTTC.

J is TRBJ2-4 and V is TRBV9; D gene ambiguous. Gene TRBJ2-7 matches the end of the DNA better, so the J call may be wrong. Germline CDR1 is SGDLS and CDR2 is YYNGEE. The CDR3 is 15 residues long. The CDR3: CASSSGLSNSYEQYF. CDR3 sequence (DNA): TGTGCCAGCAGCTCGGGCTTGAGTAACTCCTACGAGCAGTACTTC.